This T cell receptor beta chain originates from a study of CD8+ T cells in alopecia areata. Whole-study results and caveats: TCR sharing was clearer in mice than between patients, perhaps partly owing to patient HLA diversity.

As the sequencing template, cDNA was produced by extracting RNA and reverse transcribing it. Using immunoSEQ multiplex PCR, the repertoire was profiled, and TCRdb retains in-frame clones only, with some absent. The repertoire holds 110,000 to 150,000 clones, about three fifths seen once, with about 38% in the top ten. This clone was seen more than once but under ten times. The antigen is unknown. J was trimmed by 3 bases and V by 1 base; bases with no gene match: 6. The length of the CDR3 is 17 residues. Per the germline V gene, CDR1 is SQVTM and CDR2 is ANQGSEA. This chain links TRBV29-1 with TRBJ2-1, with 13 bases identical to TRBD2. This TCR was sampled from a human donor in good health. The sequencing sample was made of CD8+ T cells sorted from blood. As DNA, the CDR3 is TGCAGCGTTGAAGGAGGTGGACTAGCGGGGGACTACAATGAGCAGTTCTTC. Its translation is CSVEGGGLAGDYNEQFF.